Sequencing of this T cell receptor (beta chain) was carried out in a study of PD-L1 blockade in urothelial cancer. Looking at the study overall: The number of prior chemotherapy regimens per patient was 0 to 3. Across blood samples, T cells had a median count of approximately 140,000.

This clone was seen just once. Time point specified: pretreatment peripheral blood. V trimming: 5 bases; J trimming: 8 bases; junction bases outside the gene matches: 6. CDR3 length equals 13 residues. CDR1 and CDR2 from the germline V gene are SGHVS and FNYEAQ. Clones were sequenced by immunoSEQ multiplex PCR, and TCRdb holds only the in-frame ones, with some missing. The sample has over 35,000 clones, 90% to 95% seen once; the top ten hold around 10%. The sequence derives from an older woman with urothelial cancer. V gene TRBV7-6 combines with J gene TRBJ2-1; 7 bases line up with TRBD1. Here the sequenced sample was PBMCs, taken around atezolizumab (anti-PD-L1) treatment. The CDR3 reads CASSSDRVDEQFF. The CDR3 nucleotides are TGTGCCAGCAGCAGTGACAGGGTCGATGAGCAGTTCTTC.